The present T cell receptor (beta chain) was sequenced within a study of shared clonotypes between healthy human individuals. Replicate PCRs run on sorted subsets employed 200 ng DNA, roughly 30,000 T cell genomes. The method was immunoSEQ multiplex PCR; TCRdb's version includes in-frame clones alone and lacks a portion of them. The table records about 110,000 clones, approximately 65% of them present only once. The CDR3 runs to 17 residues. CDR1 and CDR2 (germline): MNHEY, SMNVEV (reference sequence). The germline V and J ends were trimmed by 4 bases and 5 bases, with 23 bases remaining between them.

The receptor was derived from a woman aged 25 to 45 in good health. Input material: memory CD8+ T cells sorted from blood. As for subset: CD45RO+ cells pooled with CCR7-negative TemRA cells. This chain uses TRBV27 with TRBJ2-5, with D perhaps assigned TRBD1 or TRBD2 (6 bases each). CDR3 nucleotides: TGTGCCAGCAGTTCAATGCTCTTGGAGGGGCAGGGGGAGACCCAGTACTTC. This encodes CASSSMLLEGQGETQYF.